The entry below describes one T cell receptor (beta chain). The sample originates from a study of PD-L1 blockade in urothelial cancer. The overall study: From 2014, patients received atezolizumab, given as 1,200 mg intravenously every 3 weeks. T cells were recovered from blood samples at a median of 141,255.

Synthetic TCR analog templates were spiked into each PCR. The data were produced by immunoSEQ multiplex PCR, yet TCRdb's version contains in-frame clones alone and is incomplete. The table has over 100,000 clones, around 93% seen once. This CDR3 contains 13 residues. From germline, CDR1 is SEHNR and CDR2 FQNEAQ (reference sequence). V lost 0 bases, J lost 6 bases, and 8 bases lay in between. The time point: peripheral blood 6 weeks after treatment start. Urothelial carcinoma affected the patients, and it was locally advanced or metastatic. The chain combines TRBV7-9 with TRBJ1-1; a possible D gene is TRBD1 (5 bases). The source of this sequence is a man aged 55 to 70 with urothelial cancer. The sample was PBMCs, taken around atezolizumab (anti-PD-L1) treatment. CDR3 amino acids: CASSLAAGAEAFF. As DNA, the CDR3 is TGTGCCAGCAGCTTAGCTGCGGGGGCTGAAGCTTTCTTT.